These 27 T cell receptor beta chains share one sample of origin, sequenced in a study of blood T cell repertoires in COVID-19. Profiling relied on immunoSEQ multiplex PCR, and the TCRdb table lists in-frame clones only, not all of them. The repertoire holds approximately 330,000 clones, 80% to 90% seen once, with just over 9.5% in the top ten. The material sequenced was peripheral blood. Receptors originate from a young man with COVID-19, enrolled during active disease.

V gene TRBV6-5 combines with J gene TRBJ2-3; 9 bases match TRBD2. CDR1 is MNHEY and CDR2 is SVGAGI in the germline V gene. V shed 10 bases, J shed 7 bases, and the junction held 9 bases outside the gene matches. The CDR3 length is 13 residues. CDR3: CATRTSGRNTQYF. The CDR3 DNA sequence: TGTGCCACCAGAACTAGCGGGCGAAATACGCAGTATTTT.

CDR3 sequence: CASSLGDRGKETQYF. The CDR3 DNA sequence: TGTGCCAGCAGCTTAGGGGACAGGGGGAAAGAGACCCAGTACTTC. The V gene is TRBV7-9, the J gene TRBJ2-5; TRBD1 aligns across 11 bases. Germline assignment: CDR1 SEHNR and CDR2 FQNEAQ (reference sequence). This CDR3 contains 15 residues. After removal of 1 base from V and 3 bases from J, the junction contained 1 base not matched to a gene.

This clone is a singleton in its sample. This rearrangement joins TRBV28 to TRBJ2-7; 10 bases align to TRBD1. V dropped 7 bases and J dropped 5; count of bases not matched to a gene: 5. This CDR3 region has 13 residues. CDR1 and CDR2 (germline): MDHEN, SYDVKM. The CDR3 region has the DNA TGTGCCAGCATGGGACAGGGGACCGACGAGCAGTACTTC. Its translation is CASMGQGTDEQYF.

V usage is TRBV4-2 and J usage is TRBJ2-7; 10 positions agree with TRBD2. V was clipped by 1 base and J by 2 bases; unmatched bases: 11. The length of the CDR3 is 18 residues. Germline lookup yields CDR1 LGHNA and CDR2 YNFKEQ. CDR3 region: CASSQGPLAGGHPYEQYF. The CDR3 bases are TGTGCCAGCAGCCAAGGTCCCTTAGCGGGAGGCCACCCCTACGAGCAGTACTTC.

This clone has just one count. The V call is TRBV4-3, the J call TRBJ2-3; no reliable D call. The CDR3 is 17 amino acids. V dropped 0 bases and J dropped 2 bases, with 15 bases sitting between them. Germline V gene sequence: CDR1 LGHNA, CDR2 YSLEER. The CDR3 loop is CASSQEVAGLFTDTQYF. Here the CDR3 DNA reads TGCGCCAGCAGCCAAGAAGTGGCAGGTCTCTTCACAGATACGCAGTATTTT.

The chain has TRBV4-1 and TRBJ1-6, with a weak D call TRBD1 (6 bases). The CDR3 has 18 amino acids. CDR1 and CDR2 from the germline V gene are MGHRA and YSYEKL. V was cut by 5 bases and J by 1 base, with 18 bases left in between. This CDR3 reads CASSYSQVRGSYNSPLHF. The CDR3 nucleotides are TGCGCCAGCAGCTACTCCCAGGTTAGGGGGTCCTATAATTCACCCCTCCACTTT.

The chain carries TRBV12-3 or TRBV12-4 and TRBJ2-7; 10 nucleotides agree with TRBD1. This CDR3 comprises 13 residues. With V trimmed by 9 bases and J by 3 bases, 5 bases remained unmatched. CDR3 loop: CASGGQGNYEQYF. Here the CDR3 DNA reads TGTGCCAGTGGGGGACAGGGGAACTACGAGCAGTACTTC.

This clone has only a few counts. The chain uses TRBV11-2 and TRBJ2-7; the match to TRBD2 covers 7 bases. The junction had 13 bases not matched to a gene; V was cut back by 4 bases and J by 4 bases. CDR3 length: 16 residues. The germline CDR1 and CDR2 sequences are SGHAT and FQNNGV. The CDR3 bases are TGTGCCAGCAGCTCAGTTGTCGGGTTCGGGGGGTACGAGCAGTACTTC. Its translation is CASSSVVGFGGYEQYF. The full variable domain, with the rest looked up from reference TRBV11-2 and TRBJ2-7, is EAGVAQSPRYKIIEKRQSVAFWCNPISGHATLYWYQQILGQGPKLLIQFQNNGVVDDSQLPKDRFSAERLKGVDSTLKIQPAKLEDSAVYLCASSSVVGFGGYEQYFGPGTRLTVT.

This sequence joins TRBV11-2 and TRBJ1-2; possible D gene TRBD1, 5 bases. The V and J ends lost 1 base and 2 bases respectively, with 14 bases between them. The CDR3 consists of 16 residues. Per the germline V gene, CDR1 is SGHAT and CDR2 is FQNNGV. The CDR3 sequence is CASSLVLGQGNYGYTF. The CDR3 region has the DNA TGTGCCAGCAGCTTAGTCTTGGGCCAGGGCAACTATGGCTACACCTTC.

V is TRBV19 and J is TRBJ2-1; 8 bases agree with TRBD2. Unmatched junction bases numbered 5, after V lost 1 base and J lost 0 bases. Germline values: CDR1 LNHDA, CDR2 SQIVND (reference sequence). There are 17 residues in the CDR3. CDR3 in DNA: TGTGCCAGTAGTATAGCGGGAGGGCCGAGCTCCTACAATGAGCAGTTCTTC. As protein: CASSIAGGPSSYNEQFF.

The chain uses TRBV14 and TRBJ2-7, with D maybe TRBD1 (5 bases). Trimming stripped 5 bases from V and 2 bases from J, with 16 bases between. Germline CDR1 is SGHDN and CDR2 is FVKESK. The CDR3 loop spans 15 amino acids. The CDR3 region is CASSSPVTETYEQYF. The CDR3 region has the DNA TGTGCCAGCAGCTCTCCCGTGACAGAGACCTACGAGCAGTACTTC.

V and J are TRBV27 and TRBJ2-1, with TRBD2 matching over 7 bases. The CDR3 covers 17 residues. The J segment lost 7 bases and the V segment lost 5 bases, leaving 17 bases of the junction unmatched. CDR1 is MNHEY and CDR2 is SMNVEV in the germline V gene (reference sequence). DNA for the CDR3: TGTGCCAGCAGTCCCCCAGTGGGGGAGGGCCATATGAATGAGCAGTTCTTC. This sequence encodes CASSPPVGEGHMNEQFF.

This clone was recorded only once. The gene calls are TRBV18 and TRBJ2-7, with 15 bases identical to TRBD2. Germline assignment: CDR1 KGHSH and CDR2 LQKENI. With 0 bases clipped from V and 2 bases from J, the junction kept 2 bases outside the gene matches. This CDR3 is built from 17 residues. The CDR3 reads CASSPPGLAGGPYEQYF. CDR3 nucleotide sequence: TGTGCCAGCTCACCACCAGGACTAGCGGGAGGGCCCTACGAGCAGTACTTC.

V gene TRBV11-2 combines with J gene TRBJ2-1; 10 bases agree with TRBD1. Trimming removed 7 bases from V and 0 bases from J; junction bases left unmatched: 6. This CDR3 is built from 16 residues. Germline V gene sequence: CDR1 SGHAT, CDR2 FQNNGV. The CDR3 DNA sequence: TGTGCCAGCACGACAGGGGGCCTGAGCTCCTACAATGAGCAGTTCTTC. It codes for CASTTGGLSSYNEQFF.

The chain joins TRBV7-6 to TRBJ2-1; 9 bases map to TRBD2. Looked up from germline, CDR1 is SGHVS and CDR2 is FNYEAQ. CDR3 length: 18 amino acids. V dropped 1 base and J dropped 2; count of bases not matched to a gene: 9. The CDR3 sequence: CASSLGYGREGAYNEQFF. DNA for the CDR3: TGTGCCAGCAGCTTAGGATATGGGCGGGAGGGTGCCTACAATGAGCAGTTCTTC.

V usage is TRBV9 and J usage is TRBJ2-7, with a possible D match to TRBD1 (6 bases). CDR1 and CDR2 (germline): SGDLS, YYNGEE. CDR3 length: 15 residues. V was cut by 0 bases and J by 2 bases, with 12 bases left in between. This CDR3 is CASSVGTASPYEQYF. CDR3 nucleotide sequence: TGTGCCAGCAGCGTAGGGACAGCCAGCCCCTACGAGCAGTACTTC.

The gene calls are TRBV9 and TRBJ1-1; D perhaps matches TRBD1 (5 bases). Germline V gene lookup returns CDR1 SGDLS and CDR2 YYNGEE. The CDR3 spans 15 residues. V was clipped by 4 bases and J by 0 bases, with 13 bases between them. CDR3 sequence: CASSTTPGLNTEAFF. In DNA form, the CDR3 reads TGTGCCAGCAGCACCACTCCAGGGTTGAACACTGAAGCTTTCTTT.

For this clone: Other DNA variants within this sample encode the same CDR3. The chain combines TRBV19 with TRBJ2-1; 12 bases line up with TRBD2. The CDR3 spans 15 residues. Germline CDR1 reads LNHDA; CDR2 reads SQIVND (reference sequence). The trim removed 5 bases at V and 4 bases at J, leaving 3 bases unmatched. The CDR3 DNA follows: TGTGCCAGTAGTGTGACTAGCGGGGGATACAATGAGCAGTTCTTC. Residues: CASSVTSGGYNEQFF.

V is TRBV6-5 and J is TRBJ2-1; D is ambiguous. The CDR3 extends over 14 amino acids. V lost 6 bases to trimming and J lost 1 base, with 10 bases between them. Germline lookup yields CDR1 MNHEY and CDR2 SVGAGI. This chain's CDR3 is CASSHGSSYNEQFF. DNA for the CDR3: TGTGCCAGCAGCCACGGGTCTTCCTACAATGAGCAGTTCTTC.

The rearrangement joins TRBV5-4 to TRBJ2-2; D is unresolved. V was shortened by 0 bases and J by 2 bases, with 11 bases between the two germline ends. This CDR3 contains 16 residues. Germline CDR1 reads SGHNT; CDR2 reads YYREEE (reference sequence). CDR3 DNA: TGTGCCAGCAGCTTGGGACATCCACCAAACACCGGGGAGCTGTTTTTT. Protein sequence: CASSLGHPPNTGELFF. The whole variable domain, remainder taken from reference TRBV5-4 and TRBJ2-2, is ETGVTQSPTHLIKTRGQQVTLRCSSQSGHNTVSWYQQALGQGPQFIFQYYREEENGRGNFPPRFSGLQFPNYSSELNVNALELDDSALYLCASSLGHPPNTGELFFGEGSRLTVL.

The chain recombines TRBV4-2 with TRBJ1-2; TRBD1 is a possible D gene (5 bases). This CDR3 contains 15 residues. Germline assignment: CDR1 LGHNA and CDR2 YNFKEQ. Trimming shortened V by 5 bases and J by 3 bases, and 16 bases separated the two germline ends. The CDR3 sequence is CASSVQRGGDYGYTF. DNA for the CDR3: TGTGCCAGCAGCGTACAACGGGGGGGGGACTATGGCTACACCTTC.

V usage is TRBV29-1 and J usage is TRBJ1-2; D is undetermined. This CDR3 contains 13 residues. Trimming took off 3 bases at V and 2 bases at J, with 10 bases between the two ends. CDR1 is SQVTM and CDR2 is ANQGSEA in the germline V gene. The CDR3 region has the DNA TGCAGCGTTGAGTGGAGGGAGAACTATGGCTACACCTTC. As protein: CSVEWRENYGYTF. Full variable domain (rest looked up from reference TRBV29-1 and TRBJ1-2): SAVISQKPSRDICQRGTSLTIQCQVDSQVTMMFWYRQQPGQSLTLIATANQGSEATYESGFVIDKFPISRPNLTFSTLTVSNMSPEDSSIYLCSVEWRENYGYTFGSGTRLTVV.

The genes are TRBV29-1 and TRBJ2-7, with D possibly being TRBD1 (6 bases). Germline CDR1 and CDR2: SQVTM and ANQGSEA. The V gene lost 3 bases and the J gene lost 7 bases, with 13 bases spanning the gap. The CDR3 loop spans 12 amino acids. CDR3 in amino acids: CSVDGDTSEQYF. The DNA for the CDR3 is TGCAGCGTTGACGGGGACACATCGGAGCAGTACTTC.

The CDR3 bases are TGCGCCAGCAGTGAGGTGTACTACGAGCAGTACTTC. It encodes CASSEVYYEQYF. The J gene is TRBJ2-7, the V gene TRBV10-2, with no clear D. Looked up from germline, CDR1 is WSHSY and CDR2 is SAAADI. The length of the CDR3 is 12 residues. The V and J ends lost 2 bases and 3 bases respectively, with 5 bases between them.

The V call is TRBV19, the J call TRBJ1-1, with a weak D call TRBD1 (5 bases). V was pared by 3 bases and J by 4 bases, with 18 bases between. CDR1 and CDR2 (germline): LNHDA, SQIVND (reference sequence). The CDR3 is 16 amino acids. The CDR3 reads CASSMSGRGVSTEAFF. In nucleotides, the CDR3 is TGTGCCAGTAGTATGAGTGGTAGGGGCGTGAGCACTGAAGCTTTCTTT.

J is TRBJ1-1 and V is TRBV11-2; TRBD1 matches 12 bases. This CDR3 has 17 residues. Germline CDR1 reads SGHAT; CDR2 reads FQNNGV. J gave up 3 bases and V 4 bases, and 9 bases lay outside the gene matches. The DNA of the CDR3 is TGTGCCAGCAGCTCGACGCCGGGACAGGGGGCCGACACTGAAGCTTTCTTT. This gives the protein CASSSTPGQGADTEAFF.

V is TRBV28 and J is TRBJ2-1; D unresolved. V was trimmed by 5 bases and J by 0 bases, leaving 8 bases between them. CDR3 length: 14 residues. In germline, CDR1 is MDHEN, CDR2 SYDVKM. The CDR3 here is CASSIQSSYNEQFF. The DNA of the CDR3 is TGTGCCAGCAGTATACAGAGCTCCTACAATGAGCAGTTCTTC.